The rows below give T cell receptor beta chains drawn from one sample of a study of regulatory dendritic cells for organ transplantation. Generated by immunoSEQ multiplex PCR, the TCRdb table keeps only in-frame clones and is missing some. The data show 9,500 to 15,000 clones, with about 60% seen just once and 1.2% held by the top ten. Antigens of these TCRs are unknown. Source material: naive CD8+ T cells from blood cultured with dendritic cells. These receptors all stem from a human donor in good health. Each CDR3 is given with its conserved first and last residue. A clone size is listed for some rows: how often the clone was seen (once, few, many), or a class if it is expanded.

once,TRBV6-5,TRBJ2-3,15,CASSYSGPGSDTQYF
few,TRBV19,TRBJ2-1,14,CASSTSSGYNEQFF
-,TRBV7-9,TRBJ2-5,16,CASSLILMYGKETQYF
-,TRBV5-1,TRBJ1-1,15,CASSLADSSSTEAFF
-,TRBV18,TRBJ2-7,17,CASSPTPGQGNLWEQYF
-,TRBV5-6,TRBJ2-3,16,CASSFMRVGYTDTQYF
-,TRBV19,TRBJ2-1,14,CASSIGPGYNEQFF
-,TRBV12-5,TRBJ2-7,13,CASGLGQGYEQYF
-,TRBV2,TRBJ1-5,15,CASSEERISNQPQHF
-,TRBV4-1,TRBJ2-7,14,CASSHDGGAYEQYF
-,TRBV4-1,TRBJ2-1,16,CASSRIDSSSYNEQFF
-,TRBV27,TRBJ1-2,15,CASSSGTALSYGYTF
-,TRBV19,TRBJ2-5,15,CASGPGTSAKETQYF
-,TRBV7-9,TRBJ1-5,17,CASSSSRVDRANQPQHF